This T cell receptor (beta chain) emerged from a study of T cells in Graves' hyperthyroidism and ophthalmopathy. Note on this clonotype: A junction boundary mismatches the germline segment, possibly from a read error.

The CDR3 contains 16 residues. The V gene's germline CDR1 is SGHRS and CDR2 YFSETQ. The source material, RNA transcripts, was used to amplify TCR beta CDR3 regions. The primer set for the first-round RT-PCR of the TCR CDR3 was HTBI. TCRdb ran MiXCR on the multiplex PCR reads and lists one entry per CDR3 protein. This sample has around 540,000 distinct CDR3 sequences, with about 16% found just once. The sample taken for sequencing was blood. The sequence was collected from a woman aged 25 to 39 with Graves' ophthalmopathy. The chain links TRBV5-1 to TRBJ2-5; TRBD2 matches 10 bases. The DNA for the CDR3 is TGTGCCAGCAGCAAACGGACTAGCGGAGATCAAGAGACCCAGTACTTC. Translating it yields CASSKRTSGDQETQYF.